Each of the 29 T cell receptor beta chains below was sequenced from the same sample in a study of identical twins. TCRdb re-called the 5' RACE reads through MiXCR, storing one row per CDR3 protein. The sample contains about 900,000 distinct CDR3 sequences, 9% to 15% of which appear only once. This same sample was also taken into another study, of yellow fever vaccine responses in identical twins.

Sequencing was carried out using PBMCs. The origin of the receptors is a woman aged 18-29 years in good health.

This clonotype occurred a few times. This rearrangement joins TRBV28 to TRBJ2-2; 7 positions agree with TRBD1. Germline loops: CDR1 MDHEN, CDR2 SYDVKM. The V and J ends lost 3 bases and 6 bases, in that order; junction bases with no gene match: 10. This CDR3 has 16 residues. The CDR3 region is CASSLTGLVRPGELFF. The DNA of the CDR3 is TGTGCCAGCAGTTTGACAGGGTTGGTTCGACCCGGGGAGCTGTTTTTT. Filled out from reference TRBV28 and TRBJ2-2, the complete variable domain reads DVKVTQSSRYLVKRTGEKVFLECVQDMDHENMFWYRQDPGLGLRLIYFSYDVKMKEKGDIPEGYSVSREKKERFSLILESASTNQTSMYLCASSLTGLVRPGELFFGEGSRLTVL.

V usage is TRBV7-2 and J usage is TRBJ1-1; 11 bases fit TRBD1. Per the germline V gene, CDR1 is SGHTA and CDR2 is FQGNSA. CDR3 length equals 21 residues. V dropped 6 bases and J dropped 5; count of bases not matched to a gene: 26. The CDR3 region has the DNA TGTGCCAGCAGGCTTGGGCGCTTACTTGTGGGACAGGGGGATGGTAAGACTGAAGCTTTCTTT. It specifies CASRLGRLLVGQGDGKTEAFF.

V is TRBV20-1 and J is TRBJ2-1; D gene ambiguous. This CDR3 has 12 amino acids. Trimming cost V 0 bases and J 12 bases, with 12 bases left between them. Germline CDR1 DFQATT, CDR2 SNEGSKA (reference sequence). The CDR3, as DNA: TGCAGTGCTAGAGAGGGCGCCGTCGCGCAGTTCTTC. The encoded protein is CSAREGAVAQFF.

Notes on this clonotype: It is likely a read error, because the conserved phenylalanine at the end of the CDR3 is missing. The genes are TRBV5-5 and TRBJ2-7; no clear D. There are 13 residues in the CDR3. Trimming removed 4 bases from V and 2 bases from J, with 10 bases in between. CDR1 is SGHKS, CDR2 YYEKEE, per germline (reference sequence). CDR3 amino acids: CASSTDTAYEQYC. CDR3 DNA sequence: TGTGCCAGCAGCACCGACACGGCCTACGAGCAGTACTGC.

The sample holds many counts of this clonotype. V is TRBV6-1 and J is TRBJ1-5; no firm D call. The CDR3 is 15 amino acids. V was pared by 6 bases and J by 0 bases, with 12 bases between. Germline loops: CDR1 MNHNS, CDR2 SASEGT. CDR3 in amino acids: CASSSDGYSNQPQHF. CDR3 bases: TGTGCCAGCAGCTCGGACGGTTATAGCAATCAGCCCCAGCATTTT.

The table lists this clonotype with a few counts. The CDR3 region is CASSLGQIGNQPQHF. The DNA of the CDR3 is TGTGCCAGCAGTTTAGGACAGATCGGCAATCAGCCCCAGCATTTT. The chain carries TRBV28 and TRBJ1-5; possibly TRBD1 for D (6 bases). CDR1 MDHEN and CDR2 SYDVKM come from the germline V gene. This CDR3 has 15 amino acids. Trimming took off 2 bases at V and 2 bases at J, with 10 bases between the two ends. Drawing the rest from reference TRBV28 and TRBJ1-5, the complete variable domain is DVKVTQSSRYLVKRTGEKVFLECVQDMDHENMFWYRQDPGLGLRLIYFSYDVKMKEKGDIPEGYSVSREKKERFSLILESASTNQTSMYLCASSLGQIGNQPQHFGDGTRLSIL.

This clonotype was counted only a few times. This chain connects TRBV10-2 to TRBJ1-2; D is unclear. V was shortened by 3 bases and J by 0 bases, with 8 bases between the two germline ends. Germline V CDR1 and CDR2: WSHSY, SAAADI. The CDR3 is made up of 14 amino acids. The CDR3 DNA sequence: TGCGCCAGCAGTGAACCGGGCTCTAACTATGGCTACACCTTC. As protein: CASSEPGSNYGYTF.

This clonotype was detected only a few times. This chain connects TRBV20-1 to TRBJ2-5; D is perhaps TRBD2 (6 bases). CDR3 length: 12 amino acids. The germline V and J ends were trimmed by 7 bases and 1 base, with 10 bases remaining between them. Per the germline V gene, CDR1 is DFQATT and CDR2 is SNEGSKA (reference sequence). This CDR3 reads CSVAAGQETQYF. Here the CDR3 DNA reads TGCAGTGTAGCGGCAGGCCAAGAGACCCAGTACTTC.

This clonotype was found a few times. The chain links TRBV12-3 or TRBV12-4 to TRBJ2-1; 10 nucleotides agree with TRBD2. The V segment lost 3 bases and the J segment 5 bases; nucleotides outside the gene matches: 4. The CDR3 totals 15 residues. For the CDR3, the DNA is TGTGCCAGCAGTTTTGGAGCGGGAGGGCACAATGAGCAGTTCTTC. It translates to CASSFGAGGHNEQFF.

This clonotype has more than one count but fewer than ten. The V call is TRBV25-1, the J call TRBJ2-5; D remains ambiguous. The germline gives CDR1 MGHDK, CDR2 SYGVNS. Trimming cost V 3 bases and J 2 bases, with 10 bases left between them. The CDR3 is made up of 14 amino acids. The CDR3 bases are TGTGCCAGCAGTGATTTCGGAAAACAAGAGACCCAGTACTTC. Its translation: CASSDFGKQETQYF.

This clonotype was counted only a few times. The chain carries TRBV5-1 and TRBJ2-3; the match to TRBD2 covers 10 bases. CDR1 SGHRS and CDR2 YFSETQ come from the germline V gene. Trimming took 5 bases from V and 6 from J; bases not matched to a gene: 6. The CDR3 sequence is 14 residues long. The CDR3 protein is CASRPSGSWDTQYF. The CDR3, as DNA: TGCGCCAGCAGGCCTAGCGGGAGTTGGGATACGCAGTATTTT.

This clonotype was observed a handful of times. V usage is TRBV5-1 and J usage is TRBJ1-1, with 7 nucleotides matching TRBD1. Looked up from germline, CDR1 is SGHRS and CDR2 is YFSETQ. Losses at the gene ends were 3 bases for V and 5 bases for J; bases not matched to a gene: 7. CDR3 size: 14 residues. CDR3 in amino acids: CASSSSTGSTEAFF. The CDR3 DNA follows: TGCGCCAGCAGCTCTTCGACAGGGAGTACTGAAGCTTTCTTT. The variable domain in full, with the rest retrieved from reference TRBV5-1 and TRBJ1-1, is KAGVTQTPRYLIKTRGQQVTLSCSPISGHRSVSWYQQTPGQGLQFLFEYFSETQRNKGNFPGRFSGRQFSNSRSEMNVSTLELGDSALYLCASSSSTGSTEAFFGQGTRLTVV.

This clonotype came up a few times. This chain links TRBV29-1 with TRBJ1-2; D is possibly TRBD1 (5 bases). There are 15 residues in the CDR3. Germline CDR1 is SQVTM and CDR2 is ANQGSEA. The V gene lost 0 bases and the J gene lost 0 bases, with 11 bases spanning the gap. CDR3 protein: CSVEDPDSANYGYTF. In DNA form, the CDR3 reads TGCAGCGTTGAAGATCCTGACAGCGCTAACTATGGCTACACCTTC. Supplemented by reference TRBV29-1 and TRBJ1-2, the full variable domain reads SAVISQKPSRDICQRGTSLTIQCQVDSQVTMMFWYRQQPGQSLTLIATANQGSEATYESGFVIDKFPISRPNLTFSTLTVSNMSPEDSSIYLCSVEDPDSANYGYTFGSGTRLTVV.

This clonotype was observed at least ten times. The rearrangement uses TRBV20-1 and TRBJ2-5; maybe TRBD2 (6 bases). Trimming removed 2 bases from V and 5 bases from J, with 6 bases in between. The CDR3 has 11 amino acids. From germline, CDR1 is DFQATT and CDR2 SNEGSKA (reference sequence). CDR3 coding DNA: TGCAGTGCTAGACGGGGGGAGACCCAGTACTTC. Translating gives CSARRGETQYF.

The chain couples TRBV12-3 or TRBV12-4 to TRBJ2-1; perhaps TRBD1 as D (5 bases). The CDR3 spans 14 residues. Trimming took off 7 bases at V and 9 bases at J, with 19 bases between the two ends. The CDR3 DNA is TGTGCCAGCACTCCCCCGGTCCAAAGGGGTGAGCAGTTCTTC. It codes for CASTPPVQRGEQFF.

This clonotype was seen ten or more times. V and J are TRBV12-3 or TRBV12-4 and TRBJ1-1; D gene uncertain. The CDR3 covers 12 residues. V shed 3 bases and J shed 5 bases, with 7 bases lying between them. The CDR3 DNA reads TGTGCCAGCAGTTTCTCCAGGACTGAAGCTTTCTTT. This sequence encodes CASSFSRTEAFF.

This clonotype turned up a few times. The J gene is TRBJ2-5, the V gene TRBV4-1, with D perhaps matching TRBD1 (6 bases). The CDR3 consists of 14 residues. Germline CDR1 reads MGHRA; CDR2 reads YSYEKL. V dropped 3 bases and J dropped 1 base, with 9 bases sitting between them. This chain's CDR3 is CASSQGAVQETQYF. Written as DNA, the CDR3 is TGCGCCAGCAGCCAGGGGGCGGTCCAAGAGACCCAGTACTTC.

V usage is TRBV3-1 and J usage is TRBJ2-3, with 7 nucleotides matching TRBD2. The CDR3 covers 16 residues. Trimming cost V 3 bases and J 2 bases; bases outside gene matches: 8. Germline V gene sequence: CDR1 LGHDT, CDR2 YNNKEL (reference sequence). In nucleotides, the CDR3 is TGTGCCAGCAGCCAGGCCGCGGGACTAATCACAGATACGCAGTATTTT. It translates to CASSQAAGLITDTQYF.

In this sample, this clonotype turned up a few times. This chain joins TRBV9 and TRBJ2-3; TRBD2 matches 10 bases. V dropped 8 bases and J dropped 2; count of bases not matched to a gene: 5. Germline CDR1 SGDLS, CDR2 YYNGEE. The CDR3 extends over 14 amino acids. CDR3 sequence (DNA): TGTGCCAGTGGAAGCGGGAGGGCCACAGATACGCAGTATTTT. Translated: CASGSGRATDTQYF.

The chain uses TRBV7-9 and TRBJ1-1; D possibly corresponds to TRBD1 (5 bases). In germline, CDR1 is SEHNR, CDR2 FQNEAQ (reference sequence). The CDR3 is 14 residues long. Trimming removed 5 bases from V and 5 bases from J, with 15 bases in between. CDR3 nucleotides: TGTGCCAGCAGCACCGGGGACCAAAGGACTGAAGCTTTCTTT. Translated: CASSTGDQRTEAFF.

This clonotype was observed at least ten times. The CDR3 loop is CASSQDFRGVGEKLFF. CDR3 nucleotide sequence: TGTGCCAGCAGCCAAGATTTCCGAGGGGTCGGTGAAAAACTGTTTTTT. The V and J genes are TRBV4-2 and TRBJ1-4; TRBD1 is a possible D gene (5 bases). The germline V gene has CDR1 LGHNA and CDR2 YNFKEQ. CDR3 size: 16 residues. V was shortened by 0 bases and J by 7 bases, with 15 bases between the two germline ends.

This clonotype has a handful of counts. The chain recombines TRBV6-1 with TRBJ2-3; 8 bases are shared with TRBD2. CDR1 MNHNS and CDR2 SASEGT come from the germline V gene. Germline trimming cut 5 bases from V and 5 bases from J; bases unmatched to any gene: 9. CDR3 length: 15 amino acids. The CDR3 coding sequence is TGTGCCAGCAGTCCCCGCGGACTAGCACAAGATACGCAGTATTTT. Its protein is CASSPRGLAQDTQYF.

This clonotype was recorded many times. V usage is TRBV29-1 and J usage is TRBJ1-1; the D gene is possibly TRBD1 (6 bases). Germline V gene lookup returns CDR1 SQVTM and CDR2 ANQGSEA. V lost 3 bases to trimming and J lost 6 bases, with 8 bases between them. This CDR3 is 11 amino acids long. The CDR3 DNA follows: TGCAGCGTTGAGCGGACAGCTGAAGCTTTCTTT. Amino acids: CSVERTAEAFF.

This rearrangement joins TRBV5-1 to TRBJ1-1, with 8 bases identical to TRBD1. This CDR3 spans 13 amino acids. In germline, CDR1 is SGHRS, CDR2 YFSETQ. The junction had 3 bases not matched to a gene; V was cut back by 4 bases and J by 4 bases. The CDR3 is CASSPDRVTEAFF. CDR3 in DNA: TGCGCCAGCAGCCCGGACAGGGTCACTGAAGCTTTCTTT.

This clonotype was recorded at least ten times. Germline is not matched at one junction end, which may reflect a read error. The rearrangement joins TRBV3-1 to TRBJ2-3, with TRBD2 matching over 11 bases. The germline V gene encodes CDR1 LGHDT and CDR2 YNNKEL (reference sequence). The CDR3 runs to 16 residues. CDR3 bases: TGCGCCAGCAGCCCCCGACTAGCGGGGAGCACAGATACGCAGTATTTT. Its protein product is CASSPRLAGSTDTQYF.

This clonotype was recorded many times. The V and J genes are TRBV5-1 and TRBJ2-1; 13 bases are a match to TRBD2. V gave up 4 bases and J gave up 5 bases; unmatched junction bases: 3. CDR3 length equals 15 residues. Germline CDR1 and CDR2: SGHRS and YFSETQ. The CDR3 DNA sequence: TGCGCCAGCAGCGCCGGACTAGCGGGAGACAATGAGCAGTTCTTC. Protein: CASSAGLAGDNEQFF.

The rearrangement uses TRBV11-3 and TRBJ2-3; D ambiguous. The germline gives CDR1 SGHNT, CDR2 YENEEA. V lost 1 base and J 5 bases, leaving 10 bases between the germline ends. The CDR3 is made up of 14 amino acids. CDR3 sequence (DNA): TGTGCCAGCAGCTTAGGGGCTACTGGAGATACGCAGTATTTT. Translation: CASSLGATGDTQYF. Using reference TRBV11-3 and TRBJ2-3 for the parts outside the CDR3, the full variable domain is EAGVVQSPRYKIIEKKQPVAFWCNPISGHNTLYWYLQNLGQGPELLIRYENEEAVDDSQLPKDRFSAERLKGVDSTLKIQPAELGDSAVYLCASSLGATGDTQYFGPGTRLTVL.

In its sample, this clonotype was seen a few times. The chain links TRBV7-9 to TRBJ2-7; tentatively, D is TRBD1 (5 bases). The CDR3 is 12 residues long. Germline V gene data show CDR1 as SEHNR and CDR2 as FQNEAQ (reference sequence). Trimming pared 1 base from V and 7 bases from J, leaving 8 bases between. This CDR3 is CASSLGGWEQYV. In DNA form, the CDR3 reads TGTGCCAGCAGCTTAGGGGGCTGGGAGCAGTACGTC.

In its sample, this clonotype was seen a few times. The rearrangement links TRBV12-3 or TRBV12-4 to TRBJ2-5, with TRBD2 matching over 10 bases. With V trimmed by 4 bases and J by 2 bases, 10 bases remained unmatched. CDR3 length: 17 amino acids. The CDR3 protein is CASSSQAGGPWQETQYF. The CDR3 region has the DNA TGTGCCAGCAGTTCTCAAGCGGGAGGGCCTTGGCAAGAGACCCAGTACTTC.